The 5 T cell receptor beta chains below all came from one sample that was sequenced in a study of cytomegalovirus exposure and HLA in healthy donors. Both 60 Vbeta primers and 13 Jbeta primers went into the PCR. Profiling relied on immunoSEQ multiplex PCR, and the TCRdb table lists in-frame clones only, not all of them. The sample yields some 65,000 clones, 60% to 65% seen once. The sample taken for sequencing was PBMCs. The receptors were sampled from a man aged 25 to 40 in good health and CMV-seronegative.

The J gene is TRBJ1-5, the V gene TRBV6-1; TRBD1 might be the D (5 bases). Trimming left V 0 bases short and J 5 bases short, with 11 bases between. This CDR3 spans 15 amino acids. The germline V gene has CDR1 MNHNS and CDR2 SASEGT. CDR3 region: CASSEAAGRHQPQHF. The CDR3 DNA sequence: TGTGCCAGCAGTGAAGCAGCAGGGCGTCATCAGCCCCAGCATTTT.

This clone was counted only a few times. The chain recombines TRBV4-1 with TRBJ2-1, with D perhaps TRBD2 (7 bases). V shed 4 bases and J shed 10 bases, with 14 bases lying between them. The V gene's germline CDR1 is MGHRA and CDR2 YSYEKL. The CDR3 totals 13 residues. The CDR3, as DNA: TGCGCCAGCAGCCTCGGGGGGCCGTGGGAGCAGTTCTTC. It codes for CASSLGGPWEQFF.

This clone was found a few times. The rearrangement uses TRBV4-1 and TRBJ2-7; D ambiguous. The CDR3 spans 16 residues. Germline V gene data show CDR1 as MGHRA and CDR2 as YSYEKL. Trimming cost V 2 bases and J 4 bases, with 18 bases left between them. CDR3 in amino acids: CASSQMPLARKYEQYF. Written as DNA, the CDR3 is TGCGCCAGCAGCCAAATGCCCTTAGCCCGGAAATACGAGCAGTACTTC.

V is TRBV9 and J is TRBJ1-3, with TRBD1 identical over 7 bases. This CDR3 has 14 amino acids. With 3 bases clipped from V and 7 bases from J, the junction kept 7 bases outside the gene matches. The V gene's germline CDR1 is SGDLS and CDR2 YYNGEE. CDR3 loop: CASSADREVNTIYF. In DNA, the CDR3 is TGTGCCAGCAGCGCCGACAGGGAGGTGAACACCATATATTTT.

The rearrangement links TRBV7-8 to TRBJ2-7, with TRBD1 as a possible D gene (6 bases). Trimming removed 1 base from V and 6 bases from J, with 13 bases in between. The CDR3 runs to 14 residues. Germline CDR1 SGHVS, CDR2 FQNEAQ. This chain's CDR3 is CASSLGRGAVEQYF. The CDR3 nucleotides are TGTGCCAGCAGCTTAGGCAGGGGAGCGGTCGAGCAGTACTTC.